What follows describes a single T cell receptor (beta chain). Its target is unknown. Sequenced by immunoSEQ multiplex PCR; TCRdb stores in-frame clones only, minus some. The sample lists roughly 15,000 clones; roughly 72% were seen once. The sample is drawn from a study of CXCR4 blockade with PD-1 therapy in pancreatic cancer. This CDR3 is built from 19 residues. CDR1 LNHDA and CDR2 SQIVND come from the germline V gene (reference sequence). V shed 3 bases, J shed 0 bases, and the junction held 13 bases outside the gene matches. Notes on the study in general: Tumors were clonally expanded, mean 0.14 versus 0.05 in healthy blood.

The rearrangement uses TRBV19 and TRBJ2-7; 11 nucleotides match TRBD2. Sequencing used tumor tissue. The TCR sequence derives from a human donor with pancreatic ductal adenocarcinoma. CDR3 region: CASSIGGRASGRNSYEQYF. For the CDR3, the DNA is TGTGCCAGTAGTATCGGAGGCAGAGCTAGCGGGAGGAACTCCTACGAGCAGTACTTC.